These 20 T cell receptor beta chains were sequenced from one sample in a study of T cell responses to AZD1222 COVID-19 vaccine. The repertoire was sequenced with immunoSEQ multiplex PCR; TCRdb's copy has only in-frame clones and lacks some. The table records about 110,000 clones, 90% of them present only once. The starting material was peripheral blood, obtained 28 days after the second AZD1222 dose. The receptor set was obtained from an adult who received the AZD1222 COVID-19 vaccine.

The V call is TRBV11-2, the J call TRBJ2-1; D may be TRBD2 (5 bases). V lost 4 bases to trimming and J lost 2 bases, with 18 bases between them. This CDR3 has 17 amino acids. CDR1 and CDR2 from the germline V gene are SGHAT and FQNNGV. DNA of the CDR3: TGTGCCAGCAGCTCAGGAGCTAGCACACAGCCCTACAATGAGCAGTTCTTC. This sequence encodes CASSSGASTQPYNEQFF.

The CDR3 here is CASSFGGDGQPQHF. The DNA for the CDR3 is TGTGCCAGCAGCTTCGGGGGGGACGGTCAGCCCCAGCATTTT. The chain uses TRBV7-2 and TRBJ1-5; D may be TRBD1 (5 bases). Germline V lookup: CDR1 SGHTA, CDR2 FQGNSA. CDR3 length: 14 residues. The V end lost 3 bases, the J end lost 6 bases, and 12 bases lay between the germline ends.

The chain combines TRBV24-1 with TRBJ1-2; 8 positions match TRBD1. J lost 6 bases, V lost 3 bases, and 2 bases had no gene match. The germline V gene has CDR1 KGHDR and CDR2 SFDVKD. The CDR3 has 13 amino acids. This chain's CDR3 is CATSDGQGDGYTF. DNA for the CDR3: TGTGCCACCAGTGATGGACAGGGCGATGGCTACACCTTC.

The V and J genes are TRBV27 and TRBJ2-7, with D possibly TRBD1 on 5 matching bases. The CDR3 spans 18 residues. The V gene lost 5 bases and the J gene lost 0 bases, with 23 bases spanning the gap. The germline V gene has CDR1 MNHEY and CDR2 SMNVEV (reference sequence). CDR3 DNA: TGTGCCAGCAGTCCTACGTTTGGTCTCGGACATAGCTCCTACGAGCAGTACTTC. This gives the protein CASSPTFGLGHSSYEQYF.

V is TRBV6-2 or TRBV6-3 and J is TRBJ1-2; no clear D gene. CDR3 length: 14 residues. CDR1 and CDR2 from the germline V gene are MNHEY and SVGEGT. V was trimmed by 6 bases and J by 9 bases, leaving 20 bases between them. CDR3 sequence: CASSRRSPAISYTF. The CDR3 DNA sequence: TGTGCCAGCAGCCGACGGAGCCCGGCTATAAGCTACACCTTC.

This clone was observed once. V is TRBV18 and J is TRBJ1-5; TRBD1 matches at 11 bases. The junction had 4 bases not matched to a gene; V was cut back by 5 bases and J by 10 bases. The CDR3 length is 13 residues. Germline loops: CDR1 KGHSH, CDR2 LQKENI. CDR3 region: CASSSGQGEPQHF. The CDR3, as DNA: TGTGCCAGCTCATCGGGACAGGGGGAACCCCAGCATTTT.

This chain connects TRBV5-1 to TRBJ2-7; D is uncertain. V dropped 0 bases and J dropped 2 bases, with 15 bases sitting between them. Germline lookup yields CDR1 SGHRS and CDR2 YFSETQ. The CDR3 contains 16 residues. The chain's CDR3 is CASSLAKDERPYEQYF. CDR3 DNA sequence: TGCGCCAGCAGCTTGGCCAAGGACGAACGCCCCTACGAGCAGTACTTC.

This CDR3 is CASSLTGTVDNEQFF. CDR3 bases: TGTGCCAGCAGCTTAACGGGGACTGTCGACAATGAGCAGTTCTTC. The V call is TRBV7-3, the J call TRBJ2-1, with a tentative D call TRBD2 (6 bases). CDR1 is SGHTA, CDR2 FQGTGA, per germline. This CDR3 spans 15 amino acids. V was cut by 0 bases and J by 5 bases, with 11 bases left in between.

The CDR3 spells CASSAGTGANQPQHF. CDR3 nucleotide sequence: TGTGCCAGCAGCGCCGGGACAGGGGCTAATCAGCCCCAGCATTTT. The J gene is TRBJ1-5, the V gene TRBV9; 10 nucleotides match TRBD1. V lost 3 bases to trimming and J lost 4 bases; unmatched junction nucleotides: 4. CDR1 SGDLS and CDR2 YYNGEE come from the germline V gene. The CDR3 length is 15 residues.

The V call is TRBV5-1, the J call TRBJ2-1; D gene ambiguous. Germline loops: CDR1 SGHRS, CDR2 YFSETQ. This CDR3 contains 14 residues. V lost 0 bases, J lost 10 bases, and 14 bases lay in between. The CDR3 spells CASSLAHTMGEQFF. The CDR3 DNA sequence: TGCGCCAGCAGCTTGGCTCATACTATGGGAGAGCAGTTCTTC.

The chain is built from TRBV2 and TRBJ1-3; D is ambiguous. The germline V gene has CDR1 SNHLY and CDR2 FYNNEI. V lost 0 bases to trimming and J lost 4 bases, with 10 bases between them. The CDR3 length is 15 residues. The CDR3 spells CASSEAHAGGNTIYF. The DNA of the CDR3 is TGTGCCAGCAGTGAAGCGCATGCGGGGGGAAACACCATATATTTT.

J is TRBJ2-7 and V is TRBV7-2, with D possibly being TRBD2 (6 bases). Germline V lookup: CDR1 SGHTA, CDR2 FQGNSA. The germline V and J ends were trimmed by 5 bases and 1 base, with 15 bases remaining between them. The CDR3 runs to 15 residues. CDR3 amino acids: CASSPGLSVSYEQYF. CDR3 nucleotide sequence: TGTGCCAGCAGCCCCGGACTATCGGTATCCTACGAGCAGTACTTC. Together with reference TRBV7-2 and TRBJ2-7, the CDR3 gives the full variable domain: GAGVSQSPSNKVTEKGKDVELRCDPISGHTALYWYRQSLGQGLEFLIYFQGNSAPDKSGLPSDRFSAERTGGSVSTLTIQRTQQEDSAVYLCASSPGLSVSYEQYFGPGTRLTVT.

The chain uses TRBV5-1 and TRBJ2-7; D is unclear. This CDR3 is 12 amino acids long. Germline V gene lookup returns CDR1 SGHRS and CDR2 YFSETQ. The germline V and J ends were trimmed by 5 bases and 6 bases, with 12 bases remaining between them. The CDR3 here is CASSSDSGEQYF. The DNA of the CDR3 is TGCGCCAGCAGTTCTGATTCCGGCGAGCAGTACTTC.

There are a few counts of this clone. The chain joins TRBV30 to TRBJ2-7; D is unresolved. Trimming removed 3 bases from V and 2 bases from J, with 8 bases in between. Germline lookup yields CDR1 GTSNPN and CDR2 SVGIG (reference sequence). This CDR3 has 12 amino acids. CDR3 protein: CAWSLQTYEQYF. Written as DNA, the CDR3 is TGTGCCTGGAGCTTACAGACCTACGAGCAGTACTTC.

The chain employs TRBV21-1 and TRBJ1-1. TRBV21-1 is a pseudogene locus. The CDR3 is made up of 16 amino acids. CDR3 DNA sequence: TGTGCCCCCGCCTTTCCGGGGGCCGAGGGGTGGACTGAAGCTTTCTTT. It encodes CAPAFPGAEGWTEAFF.

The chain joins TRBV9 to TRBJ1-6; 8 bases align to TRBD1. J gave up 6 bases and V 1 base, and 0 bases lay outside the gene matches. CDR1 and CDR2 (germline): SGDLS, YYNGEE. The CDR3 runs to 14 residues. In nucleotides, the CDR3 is TGTGCCAGCAGCGTACAGGGGGCTAATTCACCCCTCCACTTT. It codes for CASSVQGANSPLHF. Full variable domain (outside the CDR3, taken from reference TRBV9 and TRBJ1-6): DSGVTQTPKHLITATGQRVTLRCSPRSGDLSVYWYQQSLDQGLQFLIQYYNGEERAKGNILERFSAQQFPDLHSELNLSSLELGDSALYFCASSVQGANSPLHFGNGTRLTVT.

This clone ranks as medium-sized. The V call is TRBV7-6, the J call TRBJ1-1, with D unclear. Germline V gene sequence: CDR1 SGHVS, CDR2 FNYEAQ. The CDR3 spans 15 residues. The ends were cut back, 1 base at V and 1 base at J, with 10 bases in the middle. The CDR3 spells CASSLVARQNTEAFF. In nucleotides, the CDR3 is TGTGCCAGCAGCTTAGTGGCCAGACAGAACACTGAAGCTTTCTTT.

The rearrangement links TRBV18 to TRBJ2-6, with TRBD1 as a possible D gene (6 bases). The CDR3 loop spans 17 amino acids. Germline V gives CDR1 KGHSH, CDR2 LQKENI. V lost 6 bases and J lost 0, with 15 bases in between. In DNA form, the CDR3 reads TGTGCCAGCTCCCCGCGACAGGTCAACTCTGGGGCCAACGTCCTGACTTTC. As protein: CASSPRQVNSGANVLTF.

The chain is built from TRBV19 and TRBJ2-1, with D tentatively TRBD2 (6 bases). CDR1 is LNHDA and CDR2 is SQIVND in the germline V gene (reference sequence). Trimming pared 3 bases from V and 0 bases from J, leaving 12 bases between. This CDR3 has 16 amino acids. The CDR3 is CASSISGDLSYNEQFF. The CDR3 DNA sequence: TGTGCCAGTAGTATTAGCGGAGACCTCTCCTACAATGAGCAGTTCTTC. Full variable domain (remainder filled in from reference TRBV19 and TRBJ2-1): DGGITQSPKYLFRKEGQNVTLSCEQNLNHDAMYWYRQDPGQGLRLIYYSQIVNDFQKGDIAEGYSVSREKKESFPLTVTSAQKNPTAFYLCASSISGDLSYNEQFFGPGTRLTVL.

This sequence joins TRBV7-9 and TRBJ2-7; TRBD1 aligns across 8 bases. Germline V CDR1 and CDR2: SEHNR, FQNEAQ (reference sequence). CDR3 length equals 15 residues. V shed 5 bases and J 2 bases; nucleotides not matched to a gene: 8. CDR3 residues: CASSGGTGLTYEQYF. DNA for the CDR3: TGTGCCAGCAGCGGAGGGACAGGCCTGACCTACGAGCAGTACTTC.